This TCR beta chain was found in a study of blood T cell repertoires in COVID-19. On the study more broadly: Sites across the United States, Italy and Spain contributed samples from acute and convalescent COVID-19. Nucleic acid was either cDNA or gDNA, and it came from T cells, B-cell-depleted T cells, or PBMCs.

Germline V lookup: CDR1 SGHTA, CDR2 FQGTGA. CDR3 length: 16 residues. Trimming stripped 1 base from V and 1 base from J, with 10 bases between. As originally analysed: Nucleated cell counts were estimated from reference gene primer amplification. Sequencing was performed with immunoSEQ multiplex PCR; in TCRdb, only in-frame clones are kept and a portion is missing. That table furnishes V, J and clone size, whereas the DNA furnished D and trimming. The profile covers around 230,000 clones, with roughly 85% appearing a single time and approximately 5% taken by the ten largest. Followed longitudinally, the Seattle patients had been enrolled during active infection.

V is TRBV7-3 and J is TRBJ2-2; D is undetermined. The sample taken for sequencing was peripheral blood. The source of this sequence is a man aged 50 to 59 with COVID-19, enrolled during active disease. The CDR3 reads CASSLSFTGNTGELFF. DNA for the CDR3: TGTGCCAGCAGCTTAAGTTTCACGGGGAACACCGGGGAGCTGTTTTTT.